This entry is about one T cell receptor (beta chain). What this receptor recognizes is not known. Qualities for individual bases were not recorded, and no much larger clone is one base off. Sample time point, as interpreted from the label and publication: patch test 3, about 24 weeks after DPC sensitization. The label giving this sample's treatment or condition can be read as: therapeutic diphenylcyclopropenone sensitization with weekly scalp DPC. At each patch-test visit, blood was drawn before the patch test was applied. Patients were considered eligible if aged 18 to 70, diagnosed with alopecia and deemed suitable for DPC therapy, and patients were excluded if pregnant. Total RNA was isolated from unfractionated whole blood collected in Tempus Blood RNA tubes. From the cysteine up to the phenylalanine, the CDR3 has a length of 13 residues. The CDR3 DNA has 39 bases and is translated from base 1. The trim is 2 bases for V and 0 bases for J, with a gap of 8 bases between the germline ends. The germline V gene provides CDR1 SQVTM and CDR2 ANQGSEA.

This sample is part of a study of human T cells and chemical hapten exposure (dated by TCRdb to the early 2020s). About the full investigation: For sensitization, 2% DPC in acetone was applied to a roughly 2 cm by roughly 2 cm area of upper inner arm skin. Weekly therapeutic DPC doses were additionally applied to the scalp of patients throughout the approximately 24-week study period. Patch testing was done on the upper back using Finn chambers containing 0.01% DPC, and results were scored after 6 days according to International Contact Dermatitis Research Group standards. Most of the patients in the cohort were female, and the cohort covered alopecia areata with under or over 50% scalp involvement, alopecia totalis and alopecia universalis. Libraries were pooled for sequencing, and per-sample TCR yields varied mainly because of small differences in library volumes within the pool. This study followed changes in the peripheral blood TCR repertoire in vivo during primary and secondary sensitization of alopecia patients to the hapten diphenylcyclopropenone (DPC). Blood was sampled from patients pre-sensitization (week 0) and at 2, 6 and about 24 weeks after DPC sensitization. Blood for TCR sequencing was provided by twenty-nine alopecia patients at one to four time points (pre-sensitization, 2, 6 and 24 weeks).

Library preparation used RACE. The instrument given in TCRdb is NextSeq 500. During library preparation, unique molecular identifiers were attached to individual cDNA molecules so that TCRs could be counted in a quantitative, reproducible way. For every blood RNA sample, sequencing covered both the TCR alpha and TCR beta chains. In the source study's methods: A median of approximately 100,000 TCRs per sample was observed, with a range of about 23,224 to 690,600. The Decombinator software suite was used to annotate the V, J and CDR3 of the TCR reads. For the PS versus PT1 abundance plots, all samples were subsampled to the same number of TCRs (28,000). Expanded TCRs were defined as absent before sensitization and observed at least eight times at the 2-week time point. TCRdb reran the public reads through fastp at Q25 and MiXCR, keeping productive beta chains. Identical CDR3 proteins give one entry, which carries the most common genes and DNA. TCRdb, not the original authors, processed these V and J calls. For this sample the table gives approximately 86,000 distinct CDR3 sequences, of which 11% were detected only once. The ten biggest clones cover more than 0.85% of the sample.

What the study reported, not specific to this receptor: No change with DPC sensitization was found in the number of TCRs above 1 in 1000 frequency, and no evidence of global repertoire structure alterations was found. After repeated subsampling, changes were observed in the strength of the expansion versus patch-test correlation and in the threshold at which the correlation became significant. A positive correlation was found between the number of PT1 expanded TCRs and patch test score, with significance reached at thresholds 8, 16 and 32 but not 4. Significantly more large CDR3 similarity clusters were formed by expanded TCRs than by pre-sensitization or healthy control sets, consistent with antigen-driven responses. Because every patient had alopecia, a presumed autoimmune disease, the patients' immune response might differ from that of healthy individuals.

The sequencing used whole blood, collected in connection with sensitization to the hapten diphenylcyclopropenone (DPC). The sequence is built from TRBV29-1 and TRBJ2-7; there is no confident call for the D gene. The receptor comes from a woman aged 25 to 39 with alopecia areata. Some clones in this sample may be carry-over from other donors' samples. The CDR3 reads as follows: CSVETHSSYEQYF. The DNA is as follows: TGCAGCGTTGAAACACATAGCTCCTACGAGCAGTACTTC.